Listed below are T cell receptor beta chains from one sample, sequenced in a study of blood T cells in healthy people across ages. In TCRdb, the 5' RACE reads were re-called with MiXCR into one record per CDR3 protein. This sample has hundreds of thousands of distinct CDR3 sequences, with roughly 26% found just once. The sequenced sample consisted of blood. These TCRs come from a woman older than 75 in good health. Both conserved end residues are part of each CDR3. Fields, in order: J gene, D gene, V gene, clone size, CDR3 DNA, CDR3 protein. A D gene is named only where the DNA matches it firmly. Clone size is given for some rows only: seen once, a few or many times, or a class if the clone is expanded.

j_gene: TRBJ1-2; d_gene: .; v_gene: TRBV12-3/TRBV12-4; abundance: .; CDR3nt: TGTGCCAGCAGTTTGGGCCGAGCTAACTATGGCCACACCTTC; CDR3aa: CASSLGRANYGHTF
j_gene: TRBJ1-6; d_gene: .; v_gene: TRBV7-2; abundance: .; CDR3nt: TGTGCCAGCAGCCTTGCCGGGAGTCCTGGTAATTCACCCCTCCACTTT; CDR3aa: CASSLAGSPGNSPLHF
j_gene: TRBJ1-2; d_gene: TRBD1; v_gene: TRBV7-2; abundance: many; CDR3nt: TGTGCCAGCAGCTTGCGGACAGGGGGAAGATATGGCTACACCTTC; CDR3aa: CASSLRTGGRYGYTF
j_gene: TRBJ1-3; d_gene: .; v_gene: TRBV7-9; abundance: few; CDR3nt: TGTGCCAGCACCTACAGGGTAGAAGGAAACACCATATATTTT; CDR3aa: CASTYRVEGNTIYF
j_gene: TRBJ2-1; d_gene: TRBD2; v_gene: TRBV6-1; abundance: .; CDR3nt: TGTGCCAGCAGGGAAACTAGCGGGACAAATGAGCAGTTCTTC; CDR3aa: CASRETSGTNEQFF
j_gene: TRBJ2-1; d_gene: TRBD2; v_gene: TRBV20-1; abundance: .; CDR3nt: TGCAGTGCACAAGGGCCTAGCGGAGTGAGTGAGCAGTTCTTC; CDR3aa: CSAQGPSGVSEQFF
j_gene: TRBJ1-5; d_gene: TRBD1; v_gene: TRBV20-1; abundance: many; CDR3nt: TGCAGTGCTAGAGGGGACAGGGATCATCAGCCCCAGCATTTT; CDR3aa: CSARGDRDHQPQHF
j_gene: TRBJ2-2; d_gene: .; v_gene: TRBV7-2; abundance: many; CDR3nt: TGTGCCAGCAGCTTAGTAAGATCCACCGGGGAGCTGTTTTTT; CDR3aa: CASSLVRSTGELFF
j_gene: TRBJ2-3; d_gene: TRBD2; v_gene: TRBV7-2; abundance: many; CDR3nt: TGTGCCAGCAGTCCTAGCGGGGGGGTTGGGGATACGCAGTATTTT; CDR3aa: CASSPSGGVGDTQYF
j_gene: TRBJ2-2; d_gene: TRBD1; v_gene: TRBV12-3/TRBV12-4; abundance: .; CDR3nt: TGTGCCAGCAGTTTAGGAGGACAGGTTGGACCCGGGGAGCTGTTTTTT; CDR3aa: CASSLGGQVGPGELFF
j_gene: TRBJ2-7; d_gene: .; v_gene: TRBV5-1; abundance: .; CDR3nt: TGCGCCAGCAGCTTGGGAGGAGGAGTCTCCTACAATGAGCAGTACTTC; CDR3aa: CASSLGGGVSYNEQYF
j_gene: TRBJ2-1; d_gene: TRBD2; v_gene: TRBV24-1; abundance: many; CDR3nt: TGTGCCACCAGTGACCAGAGCGGGGGTTCCTACAATGAGCAGTTCTTC; CDR3aa: CATSDQSGGSYNEQFF
j_gene: TRBJ2-7; d_gene: .; v_gene: TRBV2; abundance: .; CDR3nt: TGTGCCAGCAGTGACGGAGGGGGCCGATTCAATGAGCAGTACTTC; CDR3aa: CASSDGGGRFNEQYF
j_gene: TRBJ2-3; d_gene: .; v_gene: TRBV10-3; abundance: many; CDR3nt: TGTGCCATCAGTGATGGGGGAGACACAGATACGCAGTATTTT; CDR3aa: CAISDGGDTDTQYF
j_gene: TRBJ1-1; d_gene: .; v_gene: TRBV7-9; abundance: .; CDR3nt: TGTGCCAGCAGCTTAACTCGGGCCCAGGCGAACACTGAAGCTTTCTTT; CDR3aa: CASSLTRAQANTEAFF
j_gene: TRBJ1-1; d_gene: .; v_gene: TRBV6-6; abundance: many; CDR3nt: TGTGCCAGCAGTTACCCGGGAGTGGGCACTGAAGCTTTCTTT; CDR3aa: CASSYPGVGTEAFF
j_gene: TRBJ1-5; d_gene: .; v_gene: TRBV2; abundance: .; CDR3nt: TGTGCCAGCATGAGGGTTAGCAATCAGCCCCAGCATTTT; CDR3aa: CASMRVSNQPQHF
j_gene: TRBJ2-7; d_gene: .; v_gene: TRBV6-2/TRBV6-3; abundance: many; CDR3nt: TGTGCCAGCAGTTACTCTGCGGAAGCCGAGCAGTACTTC; CDR3aa: CASSYSAEAEQYF
j_gene: TRBJ2-3; d_gene: .; v_gene: TRBV7-9; abundance: many; CDR3nt: TGTGCCAGCAGCCCCCGTTTGGGGGGGGCCCGAGATACGCAGTATTTT; CDR3aa: CASSPRLGGARDTQYF
j_gene: TRBJ2-3; d_gene: TRBD2; v_gene: TRBV7-9; abundance: many; CDR3nt: TGTGCCAGCAGCCTAAGAGCGGGGGGGAGCACAGATACGCAGTATTTT; CDR3aa: CASSLRAGGSTDTQYF
j_gene: TRBJ2-7; d_gene: .; v_gene: TRBV6-6; abundance: many; CDR3nt: TGTGCCAGCAGTTCACGCCACCTAAGACAGGACTACGAGCAGTACTTC; CDR3aa: CASSSRHLRQDYEQYF
j_gene: TRBJ2-3; d_gene: TRBD1; v_gene: TRBV20-1; abundance: many; CDR3nt: TGCAGTGCTAGAAGGGACAGGGGAAATACGCAGTATTTT; CDR3aa: CSARRDRGNTQYF
j_gene: TRBJ1-6; d_gene: TRBD1; v_gene: TRBV27; abundance: many; CDR3nt: TGTGCCAGCAGTCCCGGGACAGGGGGTTCTTACAATTCACCCCTCCACTTT; CDR3aa: CASSPGTGGSYNSPLHF
j_gene: TRBJ1-2; d_gene: .; v_gene: TRBV28; abundance: few; CDR3nt: TGTGCCAGCAGTTTCCCGGCACAGGTGTATGGCTACACCTTC; CDR3aa: CASSFPAQVYGYTF
j_gene: TRBJ2-1; d_gene: TRBD2; v_gene: TRBV7-2; abundance: .; CDR3nt: TGTGCCAGCAGCTTAGGGGGACTAGCGGGGTACTACAATGAGCAGTTCTTC; CDR3aa: CASSLGGLAGYYNEQFF
j_gene: TRBJ1-5; d_gene: .; v_gene: TRBV6-5; abundance: .; CDR3nt: TGTGCCAGCAGAAAGGGGGGGCCCGGTAATCAGCCCCAGCATTTT; CDR3aa: CASRKGGPGNQPQHF
j_gene: TRBJ1-1; d_gene: .; v_gene: TRBV6-5; abundance: few; CDR3nt: TGTGCCAGCAGTTACTCTTTTGGAAGTCACACTGAAGCTTTCTTT; CDR3aa: CASSYSFGSHTEAFF
j_gene: TRBJ2-7; d_gene: .; v_gene: TRBV21-1; abundance: many; CDR3nt: TGTGCCAGCAGCACGGAGGTCGTCAACTCCTACGAGCAGTACTTC; CDR3aa: CASSTEVVNSYEQYF
j_gene: TRBJ2-1; d_gene: TRBD1; v_gene: TRBV7-2; abundance: .; CDR3nt: TGTGCCAGCAGCCAGACAGGGGGGAAATACGATGAGCAGTTCTTC; CDR3aa: CASSQTGGKYDEQFF
j_gene: TRBJ2-1; d_gene: TRBD2; v_gene: TRBV19; abundance: .; CDR3nt: TGTGCCAGTAAGTGGACTAGCGGGGTCCATGAGCAGTTCTTC; CDR3aa: CASKWTSGVHEQFF
j_gene: TRBJ2-6; d_gene: TRBD1; v_gene: TRBV27; abundance: many; CDR3nt: TGTGCCAGCAAGACAGGGAGTGTTGGGGCCAACGTCCTGACTTTC; CDR3aa: CASKTGSVGANVLTF
j_gene: TRBJ1-5; d_gene: .; v_gene: TRBV12-3/TRBV12-4; abundance: .; CDR3nt: TGTGCCAGCATGGACTATGGGGGGAAGGGTCAGCCCCAGCATTTT; CDR3aa: CASMDYGGKGQPQHF
j_gene: TRBJ2-3; d_gene: .; v_gene: TRBV9; abundance: many; CDR3nt: TGTGCCACATTCGGGGCAGGAAAGGAGACAGATACGCAGTATTTT; CDR3aa: CATFGAGKETDTQYF
j_gene: TRBJ1-1; d_gene: TRBD1; v_gene: TRBV7-9; abundance: .; CDR3nt: TGTGCCAGCAGCTTAGTAGGGCTCGGACAGGGTTGGACTGAAGCTTTCTTT; CDR3aa: CASSLVGLGQGWTEAFF
j_gene: TRBJ1-2; d_gene: .; v_gene: TRBV7-2; abundance: many; CDR3nt: TGTGCCAGCAGCTTAGGCCTGTTGGCCTATGGCTACACCTTC; CDR3aa: CASSLGLLAYGYTF
j_gene: TRBJ1-1; d_gene: TRBD1; v_gene: TRBV20-1; abundance: few; CDR3nt: TGCAGTGCTGGACAGGGGACTCGGAACACTGAAGCTTTCTTT; CDR3aa: CSAGQGTRNTEAFF
j_gene: TRBJ1-4; d_gene: TRBD1; v_gene: TRBV7-2; abundance: many; CDR3nt: TGTGCCAGCAGTCTGGACAGGGGCAGTGAAAAACTGTTTTTT; CDR3aa: CASSLDRGSEKLFF
j_gene: TRBJ1-2; d_gene: .; v_gene: TRBV25-1; abundance: few; CDR3nt: TGTGCCAGCAGTCCAACACAGACCTACCTCTATGGCTACACCTTC; CDR3aa: CASSPTQTYLYGYTF
j_gene: TRBJ2-3; d_gene: TRBD2; v_gene: TRBV7-9; abundance: few; CDR3nt: TGTGCCAGCAGCCCCCGACTAGCGGGGACGCAGTATTTT; CDR3aa: CASSPRLAGTQYF
j_gene: TRBJ2-7; d_gene: TRBD1; v_gene: TRBV7-8; abundance: few; CDR3nt: TGTGCCAGCAGCTCGGACAGGGAAAATAACGAGCAGTACTTC; CDR3aa: CASSSDRENNEQYF
j_gene: TRBJ2-7; d_gene: TRBD2; v_gene: TRBV6-1; abundance: .; CDR3nt: TGTGCCAGCAGTGTCCGAGCGGGGGGCGGGGAGGCCCAGTACTTC; CDR3aa: CASSVRAGGGEAQYF
j_gene: TRBJ2-5; d_gene: .; v_gene: TRBV20-1; abundance: many; CDR3nt: TGCAGTGCTAGAGAGACTACTCAAGAGACCCAGTACTTC; CDR3aa: CSARETTQETQYF
j_gene: TRBJ2-1; d_gene: TRBD1; v_gene: TRBV27; abundance: many; CDR3nt: TGTGCCAGCAGTTTGGCGGGGACAGGGACAAAAAATGAGCAGTTCTTC; CDR3aa: CASSLAGTGTKNEQFF
j_gene: TRBJ1-2; d_gene: .; v_gene: TRBV2; abundance: few; CDR3nt: TGTGCCAGCTCTGAGGGGGGGTATGGCTATGGCTACACCTTC; CDR3aa: CASSEGGYGYGYTF
j_gene: TRBJ2-7; d_gene: TRBD2; v_gene: TRBV3-1; abundance: many; CDR3nt: TGTGCCAGCAGCCAAGGGAGTAGCGGGTCCCGTACGAAGCAGTACTTC; CDR3aa: CASSQGSSGSRTKQYF
j_gene: TRBJ2-1; d_gene: TRBD2; v_gene: TRBV5-1; abundance: many; CDR3nt: TGCGCCAGCAGCAGTACTAGCGGGGCAGCAGCCGCCTACAATGAGCAGTTCTTC; CDR3aa: CASSSTSGAAAAYNEQFF
j_gene: TRBJ1-1; d_gene: .; v_gene: TRBV20-1; abundance: many; CDR3nt: TGCAGTGCTTCGCGACAGGTATTGAACACTGAAGCTTTCTTT; CDR3aa: CSASRQVLNTEAFF
j_gene: TRBJ2-3; d_gene: .; v_gene: TRBV6-5; abundance: many; CDR3nt: TGTGCCAGCAGGTCGTCGGGCACAGATACGCAGTATTTT; CDR3aa: CASRSSGTDTQYF
j_gene: TRBJ2-3; d_gene: TRBD2; v_gene: TRBV20-1; abundance: many; CDR3nt: TGCAGTGCTAGAGACGGCGGGGGTCGGGATACGCAGTATTTT; CDR3aa: CSARDGGGRDTQYF
j_gene: TRBJ1-2; d_gene: TRBD1; v_gene: TRBV7-9; abundance: few; CDR3nt: TGTGCCAGCTCACAGGGGCCTTCCAGACGGGCTAACTATGGCTACACCTTC; CDR3aa: CASSQGPSRRANYGYTF
j_gene: TRBJ2-5; d_gene: TRBD2; v_gene: TRBV30; abundance: .; CDR3nt: TGTGCCTGGAGTGGTGGGGGAGGGGAGACCCAGTACTTC; CDR3aa: CAWSGGGGETQYF
j_gene: TRBJ2-6; d_gene: .; v_gene: TRBV10-2; abundance: .; CDR3nt: TGCGCCAGCAGCGCCGAGAACTCTGGGGCCAACGTCCTGACTTTC; CDR3aa: CASSAENSGANVLTF
j_gene: TRBJ1-1; d_gene: TRBD1; v_gene: TRBV3-1; abundance: .; CDR3nt: TGTGCCAGCAGCCCAATATCCTGGACAGGGCTTACCTTGAACACTGAAGCTTTCTTT; CDR3aa: CASSPISWTGLTLNTEAFF
j_gene: TRBJ2-6; d_gene: TRBD1; v_gene: TRBV6-7; abundance: .; CDR3nt: TGTGCCAGCAGTCGCACTAACAGGGGTACCGGGGCCAACGTCTTGACTTTC; CDR3aa: CASSRTNRGTGANVLTF